These 27 T cell receptor beta chains were all obtained from the same sample, sequenced in a study of cytotoxic CD8 clonotypes in ibrutinib-treated CLL. Some clones are missing from TCRdb's copy, which holds only in-frame ones; the method was immunoSEQ multiplex PCR. The table shows about 200,000 clones, with 55% to 85% occurring only once. The material sequenced was PBMCs, taken after 24 months of ibrutinib treatment. The origin of the receptors is a human donor with chronic lymphocytic leukemia.

This clone was seen a few times. CDR3 coding DNA: TGTGCCAGCAGACCTGGGCGGGGAGTCCTATACGAGCAGTACTTC. This gives the protein CASRPGRGVLYEQYF. V gene TRBV27 combines with J gene TRBJ2-7, with D possibly TRBD2 on 6 matching bases. Trimming cost V 6 bases and J 4 bases, with 19 bases left between them. Germline V CDR1 and CDR2: MNHEY, SMNVEV (reference sequence). CDR3 length: 15 amino acids.

The chain combines TRBV20-1 with TRBJ2-7, with D unclear. Between the trimmed V and J ends, which lost 3 bases and 3 bases, there was a span of 6 bases. This CDR3 comprises 11 residues. The V gene's germline CDR1 is DFQATT and CDR2 SNEGSKA (reference sequence). CDR3 nucleotide sequence: TGCAGTGCTAGTAGGCACTACGAGCAGTACTTC. Protein: CSASRHYEQYF.

V usage is TRBV7-5 and J usage is TRBJ2-7; the listed D gene, TRBD1, was not tested against the DNA. TRBV7-5 represents a pseudogene. CDR3 length: 14 residues. The CDR3 sequence is CVRSLERSGNEQYF. Written as DNA, the CDR3 is TGTGTCAGAAGCTTAGAAAGGTCAGGGAACGAGCAGTACTTC.

V gene TRBV15 combines with J gene TRBJ2-1; D uncertain. Trimming took 0 bases from V and 6 from J, leaving 3 bases between them. From germline, CDR1 is LNHNV and CDR2 YYDKDF (reference sequence). This CDR3 spans 12 amino acids. The CDR3 coding sequence is TGTGCCACCAGCAGAGAGACCAATGAGCAGTTCTTC. This translates into CATSRETNEQFF. The whole variable domain, remainder taken from reference TRBV15 and TRBJ2-1, is DAMVIQNPRYQVTQFGKPVTLSCSQTLNHNVMYWYQQKSSQAPKLLFHYYDKDFNNEADTPDNFQSRRPNTSFCFLDIRSPGLGDTAMYLCATSRETNEQFFGPGTRLTVL.

The genes are TRBV27 and TRBJ1-5, with D hard to call. Germline V gives CDR1 MNHEY, CDR2 SMNVEV (reference sequence). V dropped 3 bases and J dropped 3 bases, with 9 bases sitting between them. This CDR3 has 14 residues. CDR3 in DNA: TGTGCCAGCAGTTTTCGGGGATACAATCAGCCCCAGCATTTT. Translation gives CASSFRGYNQPQHF.

CDR3 sequence reads: CAINRGTSGYNEQFF. The CDR3 DNA is TGTGCCATCAACCGAGGGACTAGCGGCTACAATGAGCAGTTCTTC. The rearrangement uses TRBV5-4 and TRBJ2-1; 11 bases agree with TRBD2. This CDR3 is 15 amino acids long. From germline, CDR1 is SGHNT and CDR2 YYREEE (reference sequence). The junction had 8 bases not matched to a gene; V was cut back by 9 bases and J by 3 bases.

This rearrangement joins TRBV28 to TRBJ2-3; 7 nucleotides line up with TRBD2. The CDR3 totals 11 residues. CDR1 is MDHEN, CDR2 SYDVKM, per germline. V shed 11 bases, J shed 6 bases, and the junction held 5 bases outside the gene matches. The chain's CDR3 is CASGGVDTQYF. The CDR3 DNA follows: TGTGCCTCGGGGGGAGTGGATACGCAGTATTTT.

CDR3 nucleotides: TGCGCCAGCAGCACAGGGCTTTTCGGAAACACCATATATTTT. Amino acids: CASSTGLFGNTIYF. V usage is TRBV10-2 and J usage is TRBJ1-3; a possible D gene is TRBD1 (6 bases). The CDR3 consists of 14 residues. The germline V gene has CDR1 WSHSY and CDR2 SAAADI. V lost 6 bases, J lost 4 bases, and 13 bases lay in between.

This clone has just a few counts. The chain employs TRBV5-6 and TRBJ2-2, with D unclear. V was trimmed by 2 bases and J by 0 bases, leaving 5 bases between them. CDR3 length: 14 amino acids. CDR1 SGHDT and CDR2 YYEEEE come from the germline V gene. CDR3 nucleotides: TGTGCCAGCAGCTTCCTCGCGAACACCGGGGAGCTGTTTTTT. It specifies CASSFLANTGELFF.

The chain has TRBV5-8 and TRBJ2-7, with D possibly matching TRBD1 (6 bases). Germline assignment: CDR1 SGHTS and CDR2 YDEGEE. The V gene lost 2 bases and the J gene lost 3 bases, with 15 bases spanning the gap. This CDR3 comprises 15 residues. The CDR3 reads CASSFLDRLYYEQYF. The CDR3 DNA reads as TGTGCCAGCAGCTTCCTTGACAGGCTCTACTACGAGCAGTACTTC.

This clone has just one count. This sequence joins TRBV5-4 and TRBJ2-5; the match to TRBD2 covers 10 bases. Germline CDR1 is SGHNT and CDR2 is YYREEE (reference sequence). This CDR3 spans 15 amino acids. With V trimmed by 4 bases and J by 1 base, 4 bases remained unmatched. The DNA for the CDR3 is TGTGCCAGCAGCGAGACTAGCGGGCCCCAAGAGACCCAGTACTTC. Translated, it gives CASSETSGPQETQYF.

This clone was picked up one time. The V gene is TRBV7-2, the J gene TRBJ2-3, with D maybe TRBD2 (5 bases). Per the germline V gene, CDR1 is SGHTA and CDR2 is FQGNSA. V was shortened by 1 base and J by 2 bases, with 7 bases between the two germline ends. This CDR3 is built from 14 residues. This CDR3 reads CASSLGLATDTQYF. CDR3 in DNA: TGTGCCAGCAGCTTAGGGCTAGCCACAGATACGCAGTATTTT.

V and J are TRBV4-1 and TRBJ2-3; 8 positions match TRBD1. Per germline, CDR1 MGHRA and CDR2 YSYEKL. V was pared by 0 bases and J by 2 bases, with 7 bases of the junction left unmatched. This CDR3 comprises 17 residues. In DNA, the CDR3 is TGCGCCAGCAGCCAAGACGGGACAGGCCGGGACACAGATACGCAGTATTTT. As protein: CASSQDGTGRDTDTQYF.

This clone turned up a few times. The rearrangement joins TRBV30 to TRBJ2-7; maybe TRBD2 (5 bases). The CDR3 has 14 amino acids. Between the trimmed V and J ends, which lost 0 bases and 1 base, there was a span of 10 bases. CDR1 is GTSNPN and CDR2 is SVGIG in the germline V gene (reference sequence). The CDR3 nucleotides read TGTGCCTGGAGTGTTCGGGGTTCATCCTACGAGCAGTACTTC. Protein: CAWSVRGSSYEQYF.

CDR3 in DNA: TGTGCCAGCAGTCCCTACTTCCAGGGACATACGAATCAGCCCCAGCATTTT. Protein product: CASSPYFQGHTNQPQHF. V and J are TRBV28 and TRBJ1-5; tentative D call: TRBD1 (6 bases). The germline V and J ends were trimmed by 5 bases and 4 bases, with 21 bases remaining between them. The CDR3 length is 17 residues. CDR1 and CDR2 (germline): MDHEN, SYDVKM.

The chain couples TRBV10-3 to TRBJ2-7; 8 bases align to TRBD1. The CDR3 has 13 residues. The germline CDR1 and CDR2 sequences are ENHRY and SYGVKD. Trimming at V came to 7 bases and at J to 2 bases, leaving 4 bases not matched to a gene. DNA of the CDR3: TGTGCCATCACAGAGGACAGGGCCTACGAGCAGTACTTC. It codes for CAITEDRAYEQYF.

The gene calls are TRBV19 and TRBJ1-4; D unresolved. CDR3 size: 13 residues. Germline-derived CDR1 and CDR2 are LNHDA and SQIVND (reference sequence). Trimming removed 6 bases at V and 4 bases at J, with 9 bases between. This chain's CDR3 is CASSDGGNEKLFF. CDR3 coding DNA: TGTGCCAGTAGCGACGGCGGTAATGAAAAACTGTTTTTT.

This clone was counted between two and nine times. CDR3: CASSQDQPGGIYGYTF. In DNA, the CDR3 is TGTGCCAGCAGCCAAGATCAGCCGGGGGGAATCTATGGCTACACCTTC. The chain uses TRBV4-2 and TRBJ1-2, with a weak D call TRBD1 (5 bases). The CDR3 is made up of 16 amino acids. The germline V gene has CDR1 LGHNA and CDR2 YNFKEQ. The germline V and J ends were trimmed by 0 bases and 4 bases, with 15 bases remaining between them.

The chain combines TRBV30 with TRBJ2-7; 9 bases match TRBD1. This CDR3 is 14 amino acids long. The V and J ends lost 5 bases and 5 bases, in that order; junction bases with no gene match: 10. Germline CDR1 is GTSNPN and CDR2 is SVGIG (reference sequence). The CDR3 loop reads CAWDRDRAAHEQYF. For the CDR3, the DNA is TGTGCCTGGGACCGGGACAGGGCGGCCCACGAGCAGTACTTC.

This clone showed up just a few times. The genes are TRBV5-1 and TRBJ2-7, with 9 bases fitting TRBD1. The trim removed 1 base at V and 3 bases at J, leaving 2 bases unmatched. The CDR3 covers 14 residues. Germline assignment: CDR1 SGHRS and CDR2 YFSETQ. The CDR3 is CASSLPGQGYEQYF. In DNA form, the CDR3 reads TGCGCCAGCAGCTTGCCGGGACAGGGCTACGAGCAGTACTTC.

This CDR3 is CASSGQGGEQYF. The CDR3 nucleotides are TGCGCCAGCAGTGGACAGGGCGGCGAGCAGTACTTC. J is TRBJ2-7 and V is TRBV10-1; 7 nucleotides align to TRBD1. J was trimmed by 6 bases and V by 4 bases; bases with no gene match: 3. This CDR3 comprises 12 residues. CDR1 is WNHNN and CDR2 is SYGVQD in the germline V gene (reference sequence).

J is TRBJ2-7 and V is TRBV23-1, with 8 bases matching TRBD2. TRBV23-1 is an open reading frame, and its role is uncertain. This CDR3 contains 18 residues. The trim removed 4 bases at V and 6 bases at J, leaving 20 bases unmatched. The CDR3 coding sequence is TGCGCCAGCAGTCGTGGACCCACCTCCGGGACTAGAGTCTTCGAGCAGTACTTC. Its protein is CASSRGPTSGTRVFEQYF.

The rearrangement joins TRBV5-1 to TRBJ2-6; D ambiguous. CDR1 is SGHRS and CDR2 is YFSETQ in the germline V gene. The CDR3 consists of 16 residues. Trimming took off 1 base at V and 4 bases at J, with 12 bases between the two ends. CDR3 sequence (DNA): TGCGCCAGCAGCTTGTATGGGGAACCAGGGGCCAACGTCCTGACTTTC. Its protein is CASSLYGEPGANVLTF.

This clone was counted a single time. At the DNA level, this CDR3 is encoded by other sequences in the same sample as well. CDR3: CASSFTGTGAYEQYF. The CDR3 nucleotides read TGTGCCAGCAGTTTCACCGGGACAGGGGCCTACGAGCAGTACTTC. The chain has TRBV27 and TRBJ2-7, with 10 bases lining up with TRBD1. The CDR3 is 15 amino acids. Germline V CDR1 and CDR2: MNHEY, SMNVEV (reference sequence). V shed 3 bases and J 2 bases; nucleotides not matched to a gene: 4.

J is TRBJ1-5 and V is TRBV2, with D unclear. Germline-derived CDR1 and CDR2 are SNHLY and FYNNEI. The CDR3 length is 14 residues. V lost 8 bases and J lost 4, with 15 bases in between. CDR3: CASGRLVSNQPQHF. In DNA form, the CDR3 reads TGTGCCAGCGGGCGGCTGGTGTCTAATCAGCCCCAGCATTTT.

The CDR3 sequence: CASSLNREQPQHF. The CDR3 DNA is TGTGCCAGCAGCTTAAACAGGGAGCAGCCCCAGCATTTT. The rearrangement joins TRBV7-9 to TRBJ1-5, with D possibly being TRBD1 (6 bases). Between the trimmed V and J ends, which lost 2 bases and 7 bases, there was a span of 9 bases. Looked up from germline, CDR1 is SEHNR and CDR2 is FQNEAQ (reference sequence). The CDR3 consists of 13 residues.

This clone turned up a few times. J is TRBJ2-3 and V is TRBV18; 10 bases agree with TRBD2. CDR1 and CDR2 (germline): KGHSH, LQKENI. CDR3 length: 16 residues. Unmatched junction bases numbered 4, after V lost 4 bases and J lost 0 bases. DNA of the CDR3: TGTGCCAGCTCACGGGAGACTAGCGGGAGCACAGATACGCAGTATTTT. Its translation: CASSRETSGSTDTQYF. The full variable domain, with the rest looked up from reference TRBV18 and TRBJ2-3, is NAGVMQNPRHLVRRRGQEARLRCSPMKGHSHVYWYRQLPEEGLKFMVYLQKENIIDESGMPKERFSAEFPKEGPSILRIQQVVRGDSAAYFCASSRETSGSTDTQYFGPGTRLTVL.